Each of the 14 T cell receptor beta chains below was sequenced from the same sample in a study of blood T cells in healthy people across ages (dated by TCRdb to the mid-2010s). Library construction relied on 5' RACE. The instrument was an Illumina HiSeq 2500. A second about 6 to 11 cycle PCR used a sample-barcoded 5' primer and a J-beta primer mix. The public sequencing data were trimmed at Q25 with fastp and processed into clonotypes with MiXCR by TCRdb, which kept only in-frame beta chains. Identical CDR3 protein sequences are pooled into one entry, listed with their most common genes and DNA. This sample comprises some 1.6 million distinct CDR3 sequences, 30% to 40% of them detected only once. The top ten clonotypes cover around 11% of the sample. Sequenced material: blood. The receptor set was obtained from a woman in her 30s in good health.

The CDR3 DNA reads as TGTGCCAGCACCCCCGGAAAGACCCAGTACTTC. This translates into CASTPGKTQYF. The V call is TRBV7-8, the J call TRBJ2-5; D gene unclear. CDR3 length equals 11 residues. Germline V gene data show CDR1 as SGHVS and CDR2 as FQNEAQ. The V end lost 7 bases, the J end lost 6 bases, and 9 bases lay between the germline ends. The whole variable domain, filled in from reference TRBV7-8 and TRBJ2-5, reads GAGVSQSPRYKVAKRGQDVALRCDPISGHVSLFWYQQALGQGPEFLTYFQNEAQLDKSGLPSDRFFAERPEGSVSTLKIQRTQQEDSAVYLCASTPGKTQYFGPGTRLLVL.

This clonotype was seen repeatedly, ten times or more. V gene TRBV3-1 combines with J gene TRBJ2-3, with D unclear. V lost 2 bases to trimming and J lost 2 bases, with 2 bases between them. The CDR3 has 12 residues. Germline CDR1 LGHDT, CDR2 YNNKEL (reference sequence). The CDR3 protein is CASSQPTDTQYF. Written as DNA, the CDR3 is TGTGCCAGCAGCCAACCCACAGATACGCAGTATTTT.

This chain joins TRBV6-5 and TRBJ2-2; D remains unclear. The CDR3 has 14 amino acids. The germline V gene has CDR1 MNHEY and CDR2 SVGAGI. The germline V and J ends were trimmed by 0 bases and 3 bases, with 5 bases remaining between them. This CDR3 is CASSYSGYTGELFF. The CDR3 coding sequence is TGTGCCAGCAGTTACTCGGGGTACACCGGGGAGCTGTTTTTT.

This clonotype has more than one count but fewer than ten. The V gene is TRBV20-1, the J gene TRBJ2-1, with a weak D call TRBD1 (6 bases). Trimming stripped 5 bases from V and 10 bases from J, with 15 bases between. Germline V lookup: CDR1 DFQATT, CDR2 SNEGSKA (reference sequence). The CDR3 covers 12 residues. In DNA, the CDR3 is TGCAGTGCTCCCCCCCAGGGGCACGAGCAGTTCTTC. Its protein is CSAPPQGHEQFF.

The rearrangement joins TRBV3-1 to TRBJ2-5, with D possibly being TRBD2 (5 bases). CDR3 length: 15 amino acids. Germline-derived CDR1 and CDR2 are LGHDT and YNNKEL (reference sequence). V shed 7 bases and J shed 4 bases, with 19 bases lying between them. This CDR3 is CASTFTSSSGETQYF. CDR3 in DNA: TGTGCCAGCACCTTCACTAGTAGTTCCGGAGAGACCCAGTACTTC.

There are many counts of this clonotype. The chain carries TRBV15 and TRBJ2-1; D is possibly TRBD1 (5 bases). CDR3 size: 15 residues. Germline loops: CDR1 LNHNV, CDR2 YYDKDF (reference sequence). V was shortened by 7 bases and J by 0 bases, with 13 bases between the two germline ends. The CDR3 here is CATTQGYGSYNEQFF. In DNA form, the CDR3 reads TGTGCCACCACGCAGGGCTATGGCTCCTACAATGAGCAGTTCTTC.

A few counts support this clonotype. The genes are TRBV7-3 and TRBJ2-1; weak D call: TRBD1 (6 bases). CDR3 length equals 14 residues. Germline V gene data show CDR1 as SGHTA and CDR2 as FQGTGA. V was pared by 5 bases and J by 5 bases, with 13 bases between. CDR3 coding DNA: TGTGCCAGCAGCCTAGGGGGTAGCGACAATGAGCAGTTCTTC. It encodes CASSLGGSDNEQFF.

This clonotype has only a few counts. The V call is TRBV12-3 or TRBV12-4, the J call TRBJ1-2, with 7 bases lining up with TRBD1. The V and J ends lost 6 bases and 4 bases, in that order; junction bases with no gene match: 8. The CDR3 has 14 residues. The CDR3 loop reads CASSTGESGYGYTF. CDR3 DNA sequence: TGTGCCAGCAGCACAGGGGAGTCGGGCTATGGCTACACCTTC.

The V call is TRBV5-1, the J call TRBJ2-2; D is ambiguous. This CDR3 region has 16 residues. CDR1 and CDR2 (germline): SGHRS, YFSETQ. V gave up 1 base and J gave up 2 bases, with 12 bases separating them. CDR3 sequence reads: CASSLSPRGNTGELFF. Written as DNA, the CDR3 is TGCGCCAGCAGCTTGTCCCCACGTGGTAACACCGGGGAGCTGTTTTTT.

This clonotype was counted at least ten times. The V call is TRBV12-3 or TRBV12-4, the J call TRBJ2-7, with a weak D call TRBD2 (6 bases). CDR3 length equals 17 residues. Trimming took off 7 bases at V and 0 bases at J, with 22 bases between the two ends. The CDR3 loop reads CASTLGLKRVLSYEQYF. The CDR3 DNA reads as TGTGCCAGCACCCTGGGTCTTAAGCGGGTCCTCTCCTACGAGCAGTACTTC.

This chain uses TRBV7-8 with TRBJ2-7; possible D gene TRBD2, 7 bases. Near its end, the DNA agrees better with TRBJ2-5, so the J call may be wrong. The CDR3 runs to 16 residues. CDR1 and CDR2 (germline): SGHVS, FQNEAQ. The CDR3 spells CASISLQGGGYETQYF. In nucleotides, the CDR3 is TGTGCCAGCATATCTCTCCAAGGGGGGGGATACGAGACCCAGTACTTC.

The rearrangement links TRBV18 to TRBJ1-4; D not certain. Germline-derived CDR1 and CDR2 are KGHSH and LQKENI. The ends were cut back, 2 bases at V and 0 bases at J, with 7 bases in the middle. The CDR3 totals 15 residues. As DNA, the CDR3 is TGTGCCAGCTCACCAGGGGATGCAACTAATGAAAAACTGTTTTTT. Translation: CASSPGDATNEKLFF.

Only a few counts were recorded for this clonotype. This chain links TRBV27 with TRBJ1-1; 7 nucleotides line up with TRBD1. The ends lost 10 bases at V and 5 bases at J; junction bases unmatched: 10. CDR1 is MNHEY and CDR2 is SMNVEV in the germline V gene (reference sequence). The CDR3 is made up of 13 amino acids. CDR3 loop: CATTRQGWTEAFF. DNA of the CDR3: TGTGCCACAACGCGACAGGGTTGGACTGAAGCTTTCTTT.

The DNA of the CDR3 is TGTGCCAGCAGCTTAGAGTGGGGAGGGACCCGGGAGCTGTTTTTT. Translated, it gives CASSLEWGGTRELFF. This chain uses TRBV11-1 with TRBJ2-2; 7 bases are a match to TRBD2. The V gene's germline CDR1 is SGHAT and CDR2 FQDESV (reference sequence). The ends lost 1 base at V and 9 bases at J; junction bases unmatched: 8. This CDR3 has 15 residues.